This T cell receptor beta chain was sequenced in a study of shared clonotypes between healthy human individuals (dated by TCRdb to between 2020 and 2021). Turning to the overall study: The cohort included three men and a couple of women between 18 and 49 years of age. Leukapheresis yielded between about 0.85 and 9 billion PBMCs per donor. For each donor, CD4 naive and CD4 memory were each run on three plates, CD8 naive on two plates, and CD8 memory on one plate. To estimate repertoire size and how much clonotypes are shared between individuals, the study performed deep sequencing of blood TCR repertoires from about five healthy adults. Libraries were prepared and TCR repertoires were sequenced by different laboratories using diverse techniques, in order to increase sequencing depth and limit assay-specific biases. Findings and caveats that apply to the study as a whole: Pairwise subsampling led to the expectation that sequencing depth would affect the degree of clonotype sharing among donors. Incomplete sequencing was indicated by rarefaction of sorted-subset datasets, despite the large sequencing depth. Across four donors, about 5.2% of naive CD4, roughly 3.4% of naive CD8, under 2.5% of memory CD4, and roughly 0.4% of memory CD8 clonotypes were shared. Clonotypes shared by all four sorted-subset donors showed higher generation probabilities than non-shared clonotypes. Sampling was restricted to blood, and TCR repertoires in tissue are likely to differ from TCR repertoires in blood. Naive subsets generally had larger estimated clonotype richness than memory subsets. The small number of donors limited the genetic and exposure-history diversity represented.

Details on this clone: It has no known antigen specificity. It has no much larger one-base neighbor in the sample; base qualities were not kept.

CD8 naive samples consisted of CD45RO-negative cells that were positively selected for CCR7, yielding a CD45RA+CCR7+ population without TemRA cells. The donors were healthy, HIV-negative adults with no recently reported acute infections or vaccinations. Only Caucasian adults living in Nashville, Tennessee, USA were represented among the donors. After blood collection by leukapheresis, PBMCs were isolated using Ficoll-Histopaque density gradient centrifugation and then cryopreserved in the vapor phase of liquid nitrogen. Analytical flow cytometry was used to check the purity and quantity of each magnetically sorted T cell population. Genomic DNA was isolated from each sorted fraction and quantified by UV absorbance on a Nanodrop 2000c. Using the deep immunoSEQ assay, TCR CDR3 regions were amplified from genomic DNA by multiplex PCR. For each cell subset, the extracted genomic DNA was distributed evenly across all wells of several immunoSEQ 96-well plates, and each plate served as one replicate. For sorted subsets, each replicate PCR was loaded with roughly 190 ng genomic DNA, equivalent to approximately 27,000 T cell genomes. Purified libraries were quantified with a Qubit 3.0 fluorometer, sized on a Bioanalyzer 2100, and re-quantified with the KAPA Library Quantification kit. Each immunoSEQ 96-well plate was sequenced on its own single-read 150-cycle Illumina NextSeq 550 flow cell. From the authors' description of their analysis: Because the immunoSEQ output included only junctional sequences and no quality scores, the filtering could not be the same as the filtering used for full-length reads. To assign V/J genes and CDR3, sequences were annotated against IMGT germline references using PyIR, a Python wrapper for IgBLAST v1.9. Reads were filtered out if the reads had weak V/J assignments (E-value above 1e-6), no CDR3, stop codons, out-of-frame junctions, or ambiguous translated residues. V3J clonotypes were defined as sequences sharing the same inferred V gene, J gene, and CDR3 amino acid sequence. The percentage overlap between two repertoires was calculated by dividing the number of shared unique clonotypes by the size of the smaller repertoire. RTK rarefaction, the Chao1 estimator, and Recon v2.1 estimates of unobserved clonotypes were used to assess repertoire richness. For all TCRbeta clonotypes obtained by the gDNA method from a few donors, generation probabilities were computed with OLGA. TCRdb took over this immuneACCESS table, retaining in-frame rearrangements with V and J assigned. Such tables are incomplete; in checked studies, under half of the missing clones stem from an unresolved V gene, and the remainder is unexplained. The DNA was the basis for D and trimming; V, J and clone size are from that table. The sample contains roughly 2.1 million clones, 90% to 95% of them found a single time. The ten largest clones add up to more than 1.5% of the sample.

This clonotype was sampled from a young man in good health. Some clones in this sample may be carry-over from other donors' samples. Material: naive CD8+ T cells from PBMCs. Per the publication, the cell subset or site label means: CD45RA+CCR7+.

For the CDR3, the sequence is CASSSRGWLTEAFF. The DNA reads TGTGCCAGCAGTTCTCGGGGGTGGTTGACTGAAGCTTTCTTT. The rearranged chain carries TRBV6-5 and TRBJ1-1; possibly the D gene is TRBD1, per 5 matching bases. V lost 4 bases and J lost 5 bases; the stretch between them is 14 bases long. Measured from the cysteine to the phenylalanine, the CDR3 is 14 residues long. The sequence is cut down to CDR3 DNA, 42 bases in frame from base 1. CDR1 MNHEY and CDR2 SVGAGI were looked up in the germline V gene.